This T cell receptor beta chain is from a study of T-cell reconstitution after alpha-beta-depleted transplantation in children. This clonotype was seen many times. Preparation of the TCRbeta library involved a method that used unique molecular identifiers. TCRdb passed the PCR reads through MiXCR, listing each CDR3 protein once. The sample contains roughly 190,000 distinct CDR3 sequences, roughly 15% of which appear only once. The receptor was derived from a human donor who donated a stem cell graft to a child with acute lymphoblastic leukemia. This sample comprised PBMCs from the stem cell graft donor, obtained from the stem cell graft.

The CDR3 protein is CASKMASGRADTQYF. For the CDR3, the DNA is TGCGCCAGCAAGATGGCTAGCGGGAGGGCAGATACGCAGTATTTT. The chain recombines TRBV5-1 with TRBJ2-3; 12 bases are a match to TRBD2. There are 15 residues in the CDR3. Germline-derived CDR1 and CDR2 are SGHRS and YFSETQ. Trimming took 6 bases from V and 4 from J; bases not matched to a gene: 6.